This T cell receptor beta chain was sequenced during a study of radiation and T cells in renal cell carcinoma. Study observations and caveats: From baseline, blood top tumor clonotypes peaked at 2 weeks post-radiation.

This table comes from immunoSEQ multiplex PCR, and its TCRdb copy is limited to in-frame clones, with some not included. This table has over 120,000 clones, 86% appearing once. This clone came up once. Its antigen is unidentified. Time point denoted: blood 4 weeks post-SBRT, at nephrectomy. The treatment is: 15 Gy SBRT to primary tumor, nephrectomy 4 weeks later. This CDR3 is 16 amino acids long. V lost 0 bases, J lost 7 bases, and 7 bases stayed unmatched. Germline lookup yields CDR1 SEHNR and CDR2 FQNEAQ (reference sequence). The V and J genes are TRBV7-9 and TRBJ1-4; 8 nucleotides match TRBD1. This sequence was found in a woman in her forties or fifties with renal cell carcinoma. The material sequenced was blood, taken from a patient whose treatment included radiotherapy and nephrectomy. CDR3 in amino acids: CASSLAFGQGGEKLFF. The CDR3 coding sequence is TGTGCCAGCAGCTTAGCTTTCGGACAGGGTGGTGAAAAACTGTTTTTT.